This TCR beta chain was recovered during a study of T cells in Graves' hyperthyroidism and ophthalmopathy. Amplified TCR beta CDR3 regions came from RNA transcripts. In the first-round RT-PCR of the TCR CDR3, the HTBI primer set was used. From the multiplex PCR reads, TCRdb called clonotypes with MiXCR, one entry per CDR3 protein. The table includes some 600,000 distinct CDR3 sequences, about 15% detected once. This clonotype came up many times. As yet, its antigen is unknown. The CDR3 is 13 amino acids. Trimming removed 3 bases at V and 3 bases at J, with 11 bases between. CDR1 is DFQATT and CDR2 is SNEGSKA in the germline V gene (reference sequence). Study-wide findings and caveats: Progression to ophthalmopathy was predicted a median of 6.5 months early.

The chain carries TRBV20-1 and TRBJ2-5; D is ambiguous. This clonotype originated in a young woman with Graves' hyperthyroidism that later progressed to Graves' ophthalmopathy. Input material: blood. The CDR3 here is CSASEHLEETQYF. The CDR3 DNA reads as TGCAGTGCTAGTGAGCACCTCGAAGAGACCCAGTACTTC.